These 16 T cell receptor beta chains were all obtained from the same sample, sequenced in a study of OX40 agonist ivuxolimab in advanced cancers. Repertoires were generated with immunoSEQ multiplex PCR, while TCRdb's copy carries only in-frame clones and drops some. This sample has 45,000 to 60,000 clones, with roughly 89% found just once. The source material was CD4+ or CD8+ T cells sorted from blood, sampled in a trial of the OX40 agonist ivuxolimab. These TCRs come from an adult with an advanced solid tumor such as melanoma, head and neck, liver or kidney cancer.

CDR3 region: CASSQDLFAVNEKLFF. CDR3 DNA sequence: TGCGCCAGCAGCCAAGACCTCTTTGCAGTAAATGAAAAACTGTTTTTT. This chain links TRBV4-1 with TRBJ1-4; D ambiguous. Looked up from germline, CDR1 is MGHRA and CDR2 is YSYEKL. CDR3 size: 16 residues. Trimming cost V 0 bases and J 5 bases, with 13 bases left between them.

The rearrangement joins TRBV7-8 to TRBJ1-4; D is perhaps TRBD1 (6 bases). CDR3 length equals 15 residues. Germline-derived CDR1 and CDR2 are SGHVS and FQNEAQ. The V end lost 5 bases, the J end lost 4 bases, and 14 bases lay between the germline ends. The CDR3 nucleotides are TGTGCCAGCAGCCATAAGACAGGCGATAATGAAAAACTGTTTTTT. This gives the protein CASSHKTGDNEKLFF. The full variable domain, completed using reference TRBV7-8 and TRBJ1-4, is GAGVSQSPRYKVAKRGQDVALRCDPISGHVSLFWYQQALGQGPEFLTYFQNEAQLDKSGLPSDRFFAERPEGSVSTLKIQRTQQEDSAVYLCASSHKTGDNEKLFFGSGTQLSVL.

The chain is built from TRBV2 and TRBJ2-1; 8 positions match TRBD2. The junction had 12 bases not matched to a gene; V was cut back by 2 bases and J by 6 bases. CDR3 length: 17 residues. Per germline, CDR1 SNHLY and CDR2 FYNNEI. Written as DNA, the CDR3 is TGTGCCAGCAGTGAAATCACTAGCGGCTCAGCCCTCAATGAGCAGTTCTTC. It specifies CASSEITSGSALNEQFF.

This CDR3 is CATSSETRVFLSSYEQYF. CDR3 in DNA: TGTGCCACCTCTTCGGAGACGAGAGTTTTTTTAAGCTCCTACGAGCAGTACTTC. The chain carries TRBV19 and TRBJ2-7; D is unclear. The germline V gene has CDR1 LNHDA and CDR2 SQIVND (reference sequence). The CDR3 is made up of 18 amino acids. Trimming took 10 bases from V and 0 from J, leaving 28 bases between them.

The CDR3 nucleotides are TGTGCCAGCAGTACCCAAGCAGATACGCAGTATTTT. Encoded protein: CASSTQADTQYF. This rearrangement joins TRBV9 to TRBJ2-3; no reliable D call. Trimming stripped 5 bases from V and 4 bases from J, with 8 bases between. The CDR3 loop spans 12 amino acids. Germline CDR1 SGDLS, CDR2 YYNGEE.

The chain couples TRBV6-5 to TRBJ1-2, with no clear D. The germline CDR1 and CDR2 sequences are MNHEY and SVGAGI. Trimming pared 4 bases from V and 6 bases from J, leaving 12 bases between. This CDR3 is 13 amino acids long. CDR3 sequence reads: CASSSSWGDGYTF. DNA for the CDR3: TGTGCCAGCAGTTCATCCTGGGGAGATGGCTACACCTTC.

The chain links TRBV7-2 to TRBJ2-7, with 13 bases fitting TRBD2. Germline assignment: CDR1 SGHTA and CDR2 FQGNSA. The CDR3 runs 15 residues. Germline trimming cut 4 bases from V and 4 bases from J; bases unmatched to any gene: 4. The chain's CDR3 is CASSSPGLAGYEQYF. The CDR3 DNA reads TGTGCCAGCAGCTCACCGGGACTAGCGGGGTACGAGCAGTACTTC.

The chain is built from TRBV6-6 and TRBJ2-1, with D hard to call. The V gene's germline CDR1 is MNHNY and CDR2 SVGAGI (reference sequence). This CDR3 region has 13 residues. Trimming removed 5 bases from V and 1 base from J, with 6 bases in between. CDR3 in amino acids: CASSPGSYNEQFF. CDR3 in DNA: TGTGCCAGCAGTCCGGGTTCCTACAATGAGCAGTTCTTC.

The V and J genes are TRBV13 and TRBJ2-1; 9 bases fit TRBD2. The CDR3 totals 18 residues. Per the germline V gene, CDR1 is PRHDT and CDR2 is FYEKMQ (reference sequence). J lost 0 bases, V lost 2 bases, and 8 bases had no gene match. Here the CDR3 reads CASSLPAGTSSSYNEQFF. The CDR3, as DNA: TGTGCCAGCAGCTTACCAGCCGGGACTAGCAGCTCCTACAATGAGCAGTTCTTC.

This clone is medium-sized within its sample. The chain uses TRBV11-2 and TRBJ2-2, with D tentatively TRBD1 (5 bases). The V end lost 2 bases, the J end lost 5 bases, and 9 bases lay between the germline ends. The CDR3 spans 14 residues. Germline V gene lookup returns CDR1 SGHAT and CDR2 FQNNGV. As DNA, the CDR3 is TGTGCCAGCAGCTTATTAGGGGAAACCGGGGAGCTGTTTTTT. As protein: CASSLLGETGELFF.

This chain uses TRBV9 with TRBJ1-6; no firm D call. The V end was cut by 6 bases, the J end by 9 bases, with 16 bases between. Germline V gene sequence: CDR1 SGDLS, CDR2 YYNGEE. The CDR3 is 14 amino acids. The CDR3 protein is CASKPSGSGSPLHF. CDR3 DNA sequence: TGTGCCAGCAAACCCTCCGGGAGCGGTTCACCCCTCCACTTT.

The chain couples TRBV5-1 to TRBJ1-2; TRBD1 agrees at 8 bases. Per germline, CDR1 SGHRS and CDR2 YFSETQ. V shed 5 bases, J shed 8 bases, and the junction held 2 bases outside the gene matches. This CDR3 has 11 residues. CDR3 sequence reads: CASRQGVGYTF. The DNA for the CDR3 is TGCGCCAGCAGACAGGGGGTGGGCTACACCTTC.

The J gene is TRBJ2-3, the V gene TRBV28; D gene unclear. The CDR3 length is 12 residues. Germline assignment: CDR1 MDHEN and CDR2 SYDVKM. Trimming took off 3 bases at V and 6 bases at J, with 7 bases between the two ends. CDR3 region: CASSFRMDTQYF. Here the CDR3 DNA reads TGTGCCAGCAGTTTTAGGATGGATACGCAGTATTTT.

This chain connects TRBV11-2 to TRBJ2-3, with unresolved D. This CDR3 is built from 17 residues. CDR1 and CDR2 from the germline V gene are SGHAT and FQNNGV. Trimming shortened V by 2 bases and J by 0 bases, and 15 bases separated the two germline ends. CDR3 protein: CASSLFPAASSTDTQYF. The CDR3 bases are TGTGCCAGCAGCTTATTCCCTGCTGCTTCTAGCACAGATACGCAGTATTTT. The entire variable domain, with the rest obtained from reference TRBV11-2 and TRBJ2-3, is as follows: EAGVAQSPRYKIIEKRQSVAFWCNPISGHATLYWYQQILGQGPKLLIQFQNNGVVDDSQLPKDRFSAERLKGVDSTLKIQPAKLEDSAVYLCASSLFPAASSTDTQYFGPGTRLTVL.

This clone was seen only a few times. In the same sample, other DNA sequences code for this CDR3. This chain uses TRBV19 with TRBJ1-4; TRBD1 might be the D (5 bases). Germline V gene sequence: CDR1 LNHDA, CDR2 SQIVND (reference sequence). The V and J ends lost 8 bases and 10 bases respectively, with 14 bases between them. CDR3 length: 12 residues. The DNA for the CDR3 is TGTGCCAGTCGCGGGGACGAAGGAAAACTGTTTTTT. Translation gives CASRGDEGKLFF.

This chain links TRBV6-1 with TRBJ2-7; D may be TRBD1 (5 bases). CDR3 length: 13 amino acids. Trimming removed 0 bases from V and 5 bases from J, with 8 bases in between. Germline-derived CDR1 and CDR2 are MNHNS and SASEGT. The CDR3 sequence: CASSEAGAHEQYV. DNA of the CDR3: TGTGCCAGCAGTGAAGCAGGGGCCCACGAGCAGTACGTC.